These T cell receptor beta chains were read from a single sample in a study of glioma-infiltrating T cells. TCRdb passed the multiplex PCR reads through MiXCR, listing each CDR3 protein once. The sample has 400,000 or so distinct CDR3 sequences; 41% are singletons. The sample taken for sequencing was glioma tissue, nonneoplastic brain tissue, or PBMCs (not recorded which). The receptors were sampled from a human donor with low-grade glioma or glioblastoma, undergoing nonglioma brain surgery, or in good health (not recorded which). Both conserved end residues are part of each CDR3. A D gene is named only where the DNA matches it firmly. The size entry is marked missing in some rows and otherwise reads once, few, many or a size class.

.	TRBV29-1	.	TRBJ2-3	CSVGYSGRTDTQYF	TGCAGCGTTGGCTACAGCGGGCGCACAGATACGCAGTATTTT
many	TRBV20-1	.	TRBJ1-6	CSARKGARNSPLHF	TGCAGTGCTAGAAAAGGGGCGAGGAATTCACCCCTCCACTTT
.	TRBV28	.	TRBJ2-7	CASTGMGHRVGEQYF	TGTGCCAGCACCGGGATGGGGCACAGGGTTGGGGAGCAGTACTTC
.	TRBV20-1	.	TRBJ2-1	CSAREALALNEQFF	TGCAGTGCTAGAGAAGCCCTAGCGCTCAATGAGCAGTTCTTC
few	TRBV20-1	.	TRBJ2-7	CSARDTVTSYEQYF	TGCAGTGCTAGAGATACAGTAACCTCCTACGAGCAGTACTTC
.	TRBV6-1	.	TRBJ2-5	CASSVGQAKGGTQYF	TGTGCCAGCAGTGTTGGGCAGGCGAAGGGGGGGACCCAGTACTTC
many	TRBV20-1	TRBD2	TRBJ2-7	CSAHDEGRAYEQYF	TGCAGTGCTCATGACGAGGGGAGGGCCTACGAGCAGTACTTC
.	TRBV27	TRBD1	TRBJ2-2	CASSPGQGHGELFF	TGTGCCAGCAGTCCAGGACAGGGCCACGGGGAGCTGTTTTTT
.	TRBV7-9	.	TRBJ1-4	CASSLAGRSEKLFF	TGTGCCAGCAGCTTAGCAGGGAGAAGCGAAAAACTGTTTTTT
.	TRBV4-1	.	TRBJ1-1	CASSQVQTFGGEAFF	TGCGCCAGCAGCCAAGTACAGACTTTTGGTGGTGAAGCTTTCTTT
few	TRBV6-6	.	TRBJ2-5	CASSWDSGQETQYF	TGTGCCAGCAGTTGGGATAGCGGCCAAGAGACCCAGTACTTC
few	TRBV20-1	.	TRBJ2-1	CSATPLGGLNEQFF	TGCAGTGCCACCCCACTGGGCGGACTCAATGAGCAGTTCTTC
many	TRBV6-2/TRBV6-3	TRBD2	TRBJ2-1	CASSHRLAAYNEQFF	TGTGCCAGCAGCCATCGACTAGCTGCTTACAATGAGCAGTTCTTC
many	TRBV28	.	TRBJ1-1	CASSLEAGRTKAFF	TGTGCCAGCAGTTTAGAGGCCGGGCGAACAAAAGCTTTCTTT
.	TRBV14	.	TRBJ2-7	CASSQVKEPYEQYF	TGTGCCAGCAGCCAAGTAAAAGAACCCTACGAGCAGTACTTC
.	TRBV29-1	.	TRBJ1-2	CSVVSVDYGYTF	TGCAGCGTTGTGTCCGTGGATTATGGCTACACCTTC
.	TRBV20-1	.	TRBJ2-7	CSVRTTRGYEQYF	TGCAGCGTCAGAACAACCCGGGGATACGAGCAGTACTTC
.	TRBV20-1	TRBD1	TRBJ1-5	CSARGVRGHQPQHF	TGCAGTGCTAGAGGGGTCAGGGGGCATCAGCCCCAGCACTTT
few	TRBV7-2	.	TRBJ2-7	CASSQQGRSSYEQYF	TGTGCCAGCAGCCAACAGGGACGGAGCTCCTACGAGCAGTACTTC
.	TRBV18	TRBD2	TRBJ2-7	CASSLAGGSAELYF	TGTGCCAGCTCTCTAGCGGGAGGGTCGGCCGAGCTGTACTTC
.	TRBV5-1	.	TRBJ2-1	CASSLDRNNEQFF	TGCGCCAGCAGCTTGGACAGAAACAATGAGCAGTTCTTC
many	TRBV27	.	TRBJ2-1	CASSPGDHPLNEQFF	TGTGCCAGCAGTCCCGGGGACCACCCTTTGAATGAGCAGTTCTTC
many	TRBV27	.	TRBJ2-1	CASTTGVDEQFF	TGTGCCAGCACCACAGGAGTTGATGAGCAGTTCTTC
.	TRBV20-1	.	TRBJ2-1	CSARVGRGLATLTGNEQFF	TGCAGTGCTAGAGTAGGACGAGGGCTAGCGACGCTTACCGGCAATGAGCAGTTCTTC
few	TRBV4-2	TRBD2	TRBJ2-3	CASSHFSGRVDTQYF	TGTGCCAGCAGCCATTTTAGCGGGAGGGTAGATACGCAGTATTTT
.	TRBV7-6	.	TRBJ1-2	CASGSGLGYGYTF	TGTGCCAGCGGGTCAGGGTTGGGCTATGGCTACACCTTC
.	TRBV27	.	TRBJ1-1	CASSLTGPSFTEAFF	TGTGCCAGCAGCCTTACAGGGCCTAGTTTCACTGAAGCTTTCTTT
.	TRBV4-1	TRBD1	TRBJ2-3	CASSQARQGHTDTQYF	TGCGCCAGCAGCCAAGCGAGACAGGGGCACACAGATACGCAGTATTTT
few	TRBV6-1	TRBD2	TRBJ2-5	CASRQREGGTQYF	TGTGCCAGCCGCCAGCGGGAAGGAGGGACCCAGTACTTC
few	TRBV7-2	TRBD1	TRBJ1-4	CASSSTGTAATNEKLFF	TGTGCCAGCAGCTCAACTGGGACAGCCGCAACTAATGAAAAACTGTTTTTT
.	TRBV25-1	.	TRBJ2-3	CASSDPVAVGVHTQYF	TGTGCCAGCAGTGACCCCGTAGCGGTCGGGGTACATACGCAGTATTTT
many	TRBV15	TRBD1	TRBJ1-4	CATSRGGATGAAEKLFF	TGTGCCACCAGCAGAGGGGGAGCAACAGGGGCCGCCGAAAAACTGTTTTTT
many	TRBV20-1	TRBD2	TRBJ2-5	CSAIAGGQETQYF	TGCAGTGCTATAGCGGGAGGCCAAGAGACCCAGTACTTC
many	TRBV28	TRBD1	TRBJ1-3	CASRPGQGGTTIYF	TGTGCCAGCAGGCCGGGACAGGGGGGAACCACCATATATTTT
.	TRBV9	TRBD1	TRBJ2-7	CASSVTGAYLDEQYF	TGTGCCAGCAGCGTGACAGGGGCATATCTAGATGAGCAGTACTTC
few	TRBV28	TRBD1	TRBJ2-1	CASRLTRGMSYNEQFF	TGTGCCAGCAGACTAACCAGGGGGATGTCCTACAATGAGCAGTTCTTC
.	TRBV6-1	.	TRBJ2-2	CASSYGLQGTGELFF	TGTGCCAGCAGTTATGGGCTTCAGGGGACCGGGGAGCTGTTTTTT
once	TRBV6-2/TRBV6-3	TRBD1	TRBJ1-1	CASSYAGTGGNTEAFF	TGTGCCAGCAGTTACGCAGGGACAGGCGGAAACACTGAAGCTTTCTTT
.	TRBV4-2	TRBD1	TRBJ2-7	CASSQDLGQGYEQYF	TGTGCCAGCAGCCAAGATCTTGGACAGGGGTACGAGCAGTACTTC
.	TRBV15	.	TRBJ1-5	CATSIDRVSRGNQPQHF	TGTGCCACCAGCATAGACCGAGTGAGCAGGGGCAATCAGCCCCAGCATTTT
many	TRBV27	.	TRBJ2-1	CASSSTGFSSYNEQFF	TGTGCCAGCAGCAGTACAGGGTTTAGCTCCTACAATGAGCAGTTCTTC
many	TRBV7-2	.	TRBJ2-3	CASSLGTTTQYF	TGTGCCAGCAGCTTAGGAACCACCACGCAGTATTTT
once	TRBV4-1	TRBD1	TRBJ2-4	CASSRSTGGADIQYF	TGCGCCAGCAGCCGAAGTACAGGGGGCGCGGACATTCAGTACTTC
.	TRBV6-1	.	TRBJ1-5	CASSPQRWGSNQPQHF	TGTGCCAGCAGCCCCCAGAGGTGGGGAAGCAATCAGCCCCAGCATTTT
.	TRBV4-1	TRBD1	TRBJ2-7	CASSHRTGRNEQYF	TGCGCCAGCAGCCATCGGACAGGGCGGAACGAGCAGTACTTC
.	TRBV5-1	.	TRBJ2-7	CASSLGPTQGHEQYF	TGCGCCAGCAGCTTGGGCCCGACCCAGGGCCACGAGCAGTACTTC
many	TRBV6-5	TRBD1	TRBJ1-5	CASSYGGQGDQPQHF	TGTGCCAGCAGTTACGGGGGACAGGGCGATCAGCCCCAGCATTTT
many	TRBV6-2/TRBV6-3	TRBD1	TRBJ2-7	CASNRQGAYEQYF	TGTGCCAGCAACCGACAGGGAGCCTACGAGCAGTACTTC
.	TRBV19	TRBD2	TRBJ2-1	CASSHWTSGSLYYNEQFF	TGTGCCAGTAGTCACTGGACTAGCGGGAGTTTGTACTACAATGAGCAGTTCTTC
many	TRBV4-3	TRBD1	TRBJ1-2	CASSQVHHRGYYGYTF	TGCGCCAGCAGCCAGGTCCACCACAGGGGGTACTATGGCTACACCTTC
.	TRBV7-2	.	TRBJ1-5	CASSLGSRGQPQHF	TGTGCCAGCAGCCTCGGGAGCCGGGGCCAGCCCCAGCATTTT
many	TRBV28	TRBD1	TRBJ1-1	CASSSPGGTGGTEAFF	TGTGCCAGCAGTTCGCCGGGGGGTACAGGGGGCACTGAAGCTTTCTTT